This T cell receptor (beta chain) came from a study of CD8+ T cells in alopecia areata. Trimming removed 6 bases from V and 4 bases from J; junction bases left unmatched: 6. This CDR3 spans 13 amino acids. In germline, CDR1 is SQVTM, CDR2 ANQGSEA. Study-wide results and caveats: Resident alphabeta T-cell populations of normal skin are likewise subject to sequencing in scalp samples. Many expanded lesional clones remained in scalp and blood on tofacitinib. Within the top 100, expanded CD8+ clones significantly decreased with tofacitinib, as did scalp clonality.

Stated treatment: oral pan-JAK inhibitor, 5-10 mg twice daily. Samples from alopecia areata patients were lesional scalp punch biopsies and peripheral blood. Following extraction, RNA underwent reverse transcription to cDNA, which served as the sequencing template. TCRdb keeps only in-frame clones here, not all; method: immunoSEQ multiplex PCR. The top ten clones hold around 19% of a sample with about 92,000 clones, roughly two fifths of them seen once. As concerns this clone: The antigen is not known.

This chain connects TRBV29-1 to TRBJ1-2; TRBD1 agrees at 9 bases. The source is a human donor with alopecia areata. Sequenced here: CD8+ T cells sorted from blood, sampled at week 24, from a patient treated with tofacitinib. The CDR3 spells CSVTGGWSYGYTF. The CDR3, as DNA: TGCAGCGTGACAGGGGGTTGGAGCTATGGCTACACCTTC.